The 4 T cell receptor beta chains below all came from one sample that was sequenced in a study of blood T cells in healthy people across ages. For the second PCR, which ran for 7 to 11 cycles, a sample-barcoded 5' primer and a J-beta primer mix were used. TCRdb processed the 5' RACE reads anew with MiXCR; each CDR3 protein has one entry. Of about 1,600,000 distinct CDR3 sequences in the sample, around 42% were seen once. Specimen: blood. All receptors come from a woman between 18 and 30 years old in good health.

The rearrangement uses TRBV18 and TRBJ2-3; the match to TRBD1 covers 8 bases. The V and J ends lost 9 bases and 2 bases, in that order; junction bases with no gene match: 7. The CDR3 is made up of 14 amino acids. CDR1 is KGHSH and CDR2 is LQKENI in the germline V gene. The CDR3 DNA follows: TGTGCCAGTCACCAGACAGGGGCCACAGATACGCAGTATTTT. Translated: CASHQTGATDTQYF.

CDR3 DNA: TGTGCCAGCAGTCCACCGGGACGAGAAAAACTGTTTTTT. It specifies CASSPPGREKLFF. The gene calls are TRBV27 and TRBJ1-4; D perhaps matches TRBD1 (5 bases). There are 13 residues in the CDR3. V dropped 5 bases and J dropped 8 bases, with 12 bases sitting between them. CDR1 is MNHEY and CDR2 is SMNVEV in the germline V gene (reference sequence).

This clonotype was observed a few times. The rearrangement links TRBV20-1 to TRBJ2-2, with TRBD1 as a possible D gene (5 bases). Trimming cost V 7 bases and J 6 bases, with 12 bases left between them. This CDR3 spans 12 amino acids. CDR1 DFQATT and CDR2 SNEGSKA come from the germline V gene (reference sequence). The CDR3, as DNA: TGCAGTGGGAGTCAGGGCTCCGGGGAGCTGTTTTTT. Translating gives CSGSQGSGELFF.

This clonotype was seen a handful of times. V usage is TRBV29-1 and J usage is TRBJ2-5, with a weak D call TRBD2 (5 bases). The CDR3 length is 13 residues. V shed 2 bases and J shed 4 bases, with 11 bases lying between them. CDR1 is SQVTM, CDR2 ANQGSEA, per germline. The DNA of the CDR3 is TGCAGCGTTGAATCGGGGTTTAGAGAGACCCAGTACTTC. It yields the protein CSVESGFRETQYF. Full variable domain (rest looked up from reference TRBV29-1 and TRBJ2-5): SAVISQKPSRDICQRGTSLTIQCQVDSQVTMMFWYRQQPGQSLTLIATANQGSEATYESGFVIDKFPISRPNLTFSTLTVSNMSPEDSSIYLCSVESGFRETQYFGPGTRLLVL.